The 5 T cell receptor beta chains listed next were all sequenced from one sample in a study of human T cells and chemical hapten exposure (dated by TCRdb to the early 2020s). Receptor libraries were prepared by RACE. These reads were obtained on a NextSeq 500. The public reads were run again by TCRdb, first through fastp at Q25 and then through MiXCR, and only productive beta chains were kept. Rows matching on CDR3 protein sequence are summarized as one entry with the most common DNA and genes. Here the sample has approximately 100,000 distinct CDR3 sequences; roughly an eighth occur a single time. Roughly 1.5% of the sample comes from the top ten. This sample's time point label indicates: pre-sensitization, week 0. The sample's treatment or condition label, in plain terms: therapeutic diphenylcyclopropenone sensitization with weekly scalp DPC. The specimen was whole blood, collected in connection with sensitization to the hapten diphenylcyclopropenone (DPC). The receptors originated from a woman aged 45-65 years with alopecia areata. Some clones in this sample may be carry-over from other donors' samples.

This clonotype occurred a few times. The chain recombines TRBV18 with TRBJ1-3; 9 nucleotides line up with TRBD1. The junction had 15 bases not matched to a gene; V was cut back by 10 bases and J by 8 bases. In germline, CDR1 is KGHSH, CDR2 LQKENI. The CDR3 sequence is 15 residues long. The CDR3 sequence is CATAPTGQGTHTIYF. The DNA for the CDR3 is TGTGCCACCGCCCCCACGGGACAGGGAACGCACACCATATATTTT.

Only a few counts were recorded for this clonotype. In DNA form, the CDR3 reads TGTGCCAGTAGTATCCAACAAAACACCGGGGAGCTGTTTTTT. Translating it yields CASSIQQNTGELFF. The rearrangement links TRBV19 to TRBJ2-2; D not resolved. Germline assignment: CDR1 LNHDA and CDR2 SQIVND (reference sequence). There are 14 residues in the CDR3. Deletions cut 3 bases from V and 2 bases from J, with 7 bases between.

This chain uses TRBV7-9 with TRBJ1-1; D gene ambiguous. Trimming left V 2 bases short and J 7 bases short, with 11 bases between. Germline CDR1 is SEHNR and CDR2 is FQNEAQ (reference sequence). The CDR3 sequence is 13 residues long. The CDR3 coding sequence is TGTGCCAGCAGCTTAATGCGGCCCGATGAAGCTTTCTTT. The encoded protein is CASSLMRPDEAFF.

Notes on this clonotype: Possible read error: a much larger clone is one base away. The V and J genes are TRBV5-4 and TRBJ1-1; no definite D call. The CDR3 has 14 residues. CDR1 is SGHNT, CDR2 YYREEE, per germline (reference sequence). The V end lost 1 base, the J end lost 7 bases, and 14 bases lay between the germline ends. Here the CDR3 reads CASSLRPLGGEAFF. CDR3 DNA: TGTGCCAGCAGCTTGCGACCTCTCGGAGGTGAAGCTTTCTTT.

This clonotype was seen repeatedly, ten times or more. This chain connects TRBV10-1 to TRBJ1-1, with 8 bases lining up with TRBD1. From germline, CDR1 is WNHNN and CDR2 SYGVQD (reference sequence). V was clipped by 2 bases and J by 6 bases; unmatched bases: 11. The length of the CDR3 is 16 residues. CDR3 bases: TGCGCCAGCAGTGAGCAAAGACAGGGGTCGGTCGCTGAAGCTTTCTTT. It encodes CASSEQRQGSVAEAFF.